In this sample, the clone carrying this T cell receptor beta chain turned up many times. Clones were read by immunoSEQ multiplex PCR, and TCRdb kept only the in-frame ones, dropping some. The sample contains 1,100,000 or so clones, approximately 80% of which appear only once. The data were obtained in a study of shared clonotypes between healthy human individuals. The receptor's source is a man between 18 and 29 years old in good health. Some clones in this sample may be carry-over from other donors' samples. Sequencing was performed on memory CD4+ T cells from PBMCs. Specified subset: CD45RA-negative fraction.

The CDR3 DNA reads as TGTGCCAGCAGTGTATCTCACCGGGACGACCGCTCCTACGAGCAGTACTTC. Translating it yields CASSVSHRDDRSYEQYF. V usage is TRBV6-4 and J usage is TRBJ2-7; D tentatively fits TRBD1 or TRBD2 (5 bases each). This CDR3 is built from 17 residues. The germline V gene has CDR1 MRHNA and CDR2 SNTAGT. Deletions cut 4 bases from V and 0 bases from J, with 19 bases between.